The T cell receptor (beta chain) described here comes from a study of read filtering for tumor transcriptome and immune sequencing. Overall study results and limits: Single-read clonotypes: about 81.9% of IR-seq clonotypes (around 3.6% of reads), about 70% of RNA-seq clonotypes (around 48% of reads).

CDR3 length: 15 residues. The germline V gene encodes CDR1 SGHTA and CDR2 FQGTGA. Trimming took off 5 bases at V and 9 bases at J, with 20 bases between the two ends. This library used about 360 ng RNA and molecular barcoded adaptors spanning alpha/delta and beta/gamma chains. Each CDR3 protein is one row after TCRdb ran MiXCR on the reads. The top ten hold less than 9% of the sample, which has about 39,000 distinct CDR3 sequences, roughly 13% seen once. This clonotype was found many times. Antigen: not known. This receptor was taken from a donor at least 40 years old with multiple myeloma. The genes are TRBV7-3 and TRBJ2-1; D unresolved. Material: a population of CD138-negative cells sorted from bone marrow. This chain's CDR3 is CASSSLRAAKGEQFF. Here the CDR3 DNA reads TGTGCCAGCAGCAGCTTACGGGCAGCCAAGGGTGAGCAGTTCTTC.